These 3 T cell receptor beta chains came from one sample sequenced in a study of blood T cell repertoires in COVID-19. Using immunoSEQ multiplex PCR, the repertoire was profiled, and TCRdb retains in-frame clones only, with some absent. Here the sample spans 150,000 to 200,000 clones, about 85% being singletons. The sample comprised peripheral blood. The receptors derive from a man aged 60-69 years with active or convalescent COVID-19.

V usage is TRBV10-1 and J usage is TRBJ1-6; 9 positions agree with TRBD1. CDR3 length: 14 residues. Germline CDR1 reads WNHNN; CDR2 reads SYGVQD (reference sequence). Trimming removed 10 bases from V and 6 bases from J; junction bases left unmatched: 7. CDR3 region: CANTGGSSNSPLHF. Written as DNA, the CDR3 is TGCGCCAATACAGGGGGCTCTAGTAATTCACCCCTCCACTTT.

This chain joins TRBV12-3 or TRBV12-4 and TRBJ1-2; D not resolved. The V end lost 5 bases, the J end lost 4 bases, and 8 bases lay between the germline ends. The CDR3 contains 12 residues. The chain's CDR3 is CASSRPGYGYTF. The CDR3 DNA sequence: TGTGCCAGCAGTCGGCCGGGCTATGGCTACACCTTC.

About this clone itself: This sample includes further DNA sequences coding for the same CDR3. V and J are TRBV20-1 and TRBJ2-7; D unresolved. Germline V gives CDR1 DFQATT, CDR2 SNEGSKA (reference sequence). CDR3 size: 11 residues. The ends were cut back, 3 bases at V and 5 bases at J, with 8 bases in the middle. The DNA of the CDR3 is TGCAGTGCTAGTAGTGGGCACGAGCAGTACTTC. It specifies CSASSGHEQYF.